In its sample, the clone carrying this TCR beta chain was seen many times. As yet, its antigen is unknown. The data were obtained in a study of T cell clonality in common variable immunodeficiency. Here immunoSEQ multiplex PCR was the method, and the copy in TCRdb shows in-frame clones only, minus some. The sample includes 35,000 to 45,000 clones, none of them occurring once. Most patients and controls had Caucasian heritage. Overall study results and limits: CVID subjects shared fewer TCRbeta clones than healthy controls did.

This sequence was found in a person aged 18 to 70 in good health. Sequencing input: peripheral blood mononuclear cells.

The DNA read from the CDR3 is TGTGCCAGCAGGAGGGACAAGAGGTACGAG. This encodes CASRRDKRYE. Given in full, the CDR3 is CASRRDKRYEQYF. The chain is built from TRBV12-3 or TRBV12-4 and TRBJ2-7; D might be TRBD1 (6 bases). Read sequence stops 3 residues before the CDR3 end, and the germline J gene provides the missing end. The CDR3 consists of 13 residues. The ends were cut back, 6 bases at V and 4 bases at J, with 13 bases in the middle.